One sample yielded the 8 T cell receptor beta chains listed below, sequenced in a study of blood T cell repertoires in COVID-19. The table came from immunoSEQ multiplex PCR; TCRdb's copy has only in-frame clones and leaves some out. Seen here are some 250,000 clones, approximately 84% observed once, and the top ten hold roughly 3%. Material: peripheral blood. These receptors originate from a woman between 25 and 40 years old who had recovered from COVID-19.

The chain combines TRBV2 with TRBJ1-5, with D possibly being TRBD1 (6 bases). CDR3 length equals 14 residues. Per germline, CDR1 SNHLY and CDR2 FYNNEI. Trimming took 6 bases from V and 4 from J, leaving 13 bases between them. CDR3 in amino acids: CASRQGLPNQPQHF. The DNA of the CDR3 is TGTGCCAGCAGGCAGGGGCTTCCAAATCAGCCCCAGCATTTT.

V usage is TRBV4-1 and J usage is TRBJ2-2, with D maybe TRBD1 (7 bases). The CDR3 contains 16 residues. The germline gives CDR1 MGHRA, CDR2 YSYEKL. Between the trimmed V and J ends, which lost 7 bases and 4 bases, there was a span of 19 bases. CDR3 amino acids: CASTHIGQGGTGELFF. In DNA form, the CDR3 reads TGCGCCAGCACTCACATAGGGCAGGGGGGCACCGGGGAGCTGTTTTTT.

CDR3 loop: CASSPGQGLPYEQYF. The CDR3 bases are TGTGCCAGCAGCCCCGGACAGGGCCTTCCCTACGAGCAGTACTTC. This chain joins TRBV7-7 and TRBJ2-7, with 8 bases lining up with TRBD1. Germline V CDR1 and CDR2: SSHAT, FNYEAQ (reference sequence). CDR3 size: 15 residues. V was pared by 5 bases and J by 2 bases, with 8 bases of the junction left unmatched.

The chain carries TRBV7-3 and TRBJ2-1; 9 bases fit TRBD1. V dropped 2 bases and J dropped 9; count of bases not matched to a gene: 8. The V gene's germline CDR1 is SGHTA and CDR2 FQGTGA. The length of the CDR3 is 15 residues. As DNA, the CDR3 is TGTGCCAGCAGCTTAGGGGACAGGGTACGAGGTGAGCAGTTCTTC. Its protein product is CASSLGDRVRGEQFF.

This chain uses TRBV19 with TRBJ1-4; TRBD1 is a possible D gene (6 bases). The V and J ends lost 4 bases and 8 bases respectively, with 14 bases between them. This CDR3 has 14 residues. Germline V gene data show CDR1 as LNHDA and CDR2 as SQIVND (reference sequence). As DNA, the CDR3 is TGTGCCAGTAGTAGAACAGGGTCAGACGAAAAACTGTTTTTT. It encodes CASSRTGSDEKLFF.

J is TRBJ1-5 and V is TRBV21-1; TRBD1 was called by the table and not checked on the DNA. TRBV21-1 is tagged as a pseudogene. The CDR3 covers 19 residues. CDR3 loop: CASSKEGRTGGLSNQPQHF. The CDR3 nucleotides read TGTGCCAGCAGCAAAGAAGGAAGAACAGGTGGCTTGAGCAATCAGCCCCAGCATTTT.

The gene calls are TRBV24-1 and TRBJ1-5, with a weak D call TRBD1 (5 bases). CDR3 length: 10 residues. Trimming shortened V by 7 bases and J by 16 bases, and 13 bases separated the two germline ends. In germline, CDR1 is KGHDR, CDR2 SFDVKD. DNA for the CDR3: TGTGCCACCAGCCAGACAGCCTCCCATTTT. This gives the protein CATSQTASHF.

The rearrangement links TRBV7-9 to TRBJ2-2, with 12 bases identical to TRBD1. The CDR3 has 18 amino acids. The ends lost 2 bases at V and 7 bases at J; junction bases unmatched: 11. Germline assignment: CDR1 SEHNR and CDR2 FQNEAQ (reference sequence). In DNA form, the CDR3 reads TGTGCCAGCAGCTTATGGTTTGGGACAGGGGGCGACGGCGGGGAGCTGTTTTTT. Translated, it gives CASSLWFGTGGDGGELFF.